This entry concerns a single TCR beta chain. What it recognizes is unknown. The PCR used 60 Vbeta and 13 Jbeta primers. Data came from immunoSEQ multiplex PCR; TCRdb stores just in-frame clones and leaves some out. The sample consists of 310,000 or so clones, approximately 90% of them appearing once. The CDR3 spans 17 residues. The germline CDR1 and CDR2 sequences are GTSNPN and SVGIG (reference sequence). V lost 2 bases and J lost 6; bases outside the gene matches: 14. The record originates from a study of cytomegalovirus exposure and HLA in healthy donors. Study context: Approximately 77 million unique TCRs from HLA-typed donors were held in an early release of data.

Study-wide findings and caveats: Confirmation was obtained in vitro that a few CMV-associated chains are specific for CMV antigens. For most TCR beta V segments, an earlier analysis put the productive rate at about 90% or about 30% of the time. Several of the most significant clusters appeared, in a later analysis, to be linked to common viral pathogens.

This receptor was taken from a woman between 18 and 29 years old in good health and CMV-seronegative. The sequenced sample was PBMCs. V usage is TRBV30 and J usage is TRBJ1-5; 9 bases agree with TRBD1. In nucleotides, the CDR3 is TGTGCCTGGAGTCCAGTATCCGGGACAGGGATTAGTCAGCCCCAGCATTTT. This encodes CAWSPVSGTGISQPQHF.